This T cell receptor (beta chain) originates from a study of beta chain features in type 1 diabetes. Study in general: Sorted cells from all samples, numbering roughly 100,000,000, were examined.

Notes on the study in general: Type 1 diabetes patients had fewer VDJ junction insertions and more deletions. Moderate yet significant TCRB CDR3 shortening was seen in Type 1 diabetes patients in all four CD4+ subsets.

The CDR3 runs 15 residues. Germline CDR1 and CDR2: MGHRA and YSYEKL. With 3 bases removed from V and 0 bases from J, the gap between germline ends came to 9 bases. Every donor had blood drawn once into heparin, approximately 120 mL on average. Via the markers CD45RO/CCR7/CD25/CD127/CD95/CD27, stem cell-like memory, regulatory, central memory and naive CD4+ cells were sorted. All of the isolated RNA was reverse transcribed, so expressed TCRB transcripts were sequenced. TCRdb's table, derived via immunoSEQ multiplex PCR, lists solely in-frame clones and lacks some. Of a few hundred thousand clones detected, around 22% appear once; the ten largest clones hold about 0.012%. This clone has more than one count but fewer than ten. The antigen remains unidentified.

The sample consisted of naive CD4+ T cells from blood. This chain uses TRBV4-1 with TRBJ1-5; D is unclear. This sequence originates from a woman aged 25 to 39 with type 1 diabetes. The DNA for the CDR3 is TGCGCCAGCAGCCATTTGACAAATAGCAATCAGCCCCAGCATTTT. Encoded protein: CASSHLTNSNQPQHF.